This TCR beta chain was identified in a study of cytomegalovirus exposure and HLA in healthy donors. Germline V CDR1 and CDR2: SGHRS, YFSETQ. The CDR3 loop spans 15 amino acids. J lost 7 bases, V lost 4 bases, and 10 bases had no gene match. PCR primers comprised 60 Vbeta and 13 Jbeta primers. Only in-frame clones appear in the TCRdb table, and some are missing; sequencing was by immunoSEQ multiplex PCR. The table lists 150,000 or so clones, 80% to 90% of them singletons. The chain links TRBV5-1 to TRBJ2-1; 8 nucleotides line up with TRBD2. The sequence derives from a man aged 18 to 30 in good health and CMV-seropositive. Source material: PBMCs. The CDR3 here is CASSTAPGGPNEQFF. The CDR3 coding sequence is TGCGCCAGCAGCACCGCCCCGGGGGGGCCAAATGAGCAGTTCTTC.